The entry below describes one T cell receptor beta chain. As yet, its antigen is unknown. The data are from a study of graft-versus-host responses after intestinal transplantation. TCRdb's copy holds only in-frame clones and misses some; the assay was immunoSEQ multiplex PCR. The data hold about 89,000 clones, with roughly nine tenths observed a single time. The CDR3 spans 14 residues. The J segment lost 4 bases and the V segment lost 2 bases, leaving 8 bases of the junction unmatched. Germline V gene lookup returns CDR1 GTSNPN and CDR2 SVGIG (reference sequence). The sequence derives from a human donor who received an intestinal transplant. The sample in question was unstimulated CD4+ T cells sorted from spleen or lymph node cells, obtained before intestinal transplant. The V gene is TRBV30, the J gene TRBJ2-7, with TRBD2 identical over 7 bases. The CDR3 DNA sequence: TGTGCCTGGAGTAGCCTAGCGGAGGATTACGAGCAGTACTTC. Translation gives CAWSSLAEDYEQYF.